This TCR beta chain was captured by sequencing in a study of blood T cell repertoires in COVID-19. This CDR3 has 10 amino acids. V lost 9 bases to trimming and J lost 4 bases, with 6 bases between them. Germline V gene sequence: CDR1 LNHNV, CDR2 YYDKDF (reference sequence). In the original analysis: For nucleated cells, counts were estimated from reference gene primer amplification. The repertoire was sequenced with immunoSEQ multiplex PCR; TCRdb's copy has only in-frame clones and lacks some. V, J and clone size derive from that table, while D and trimming were established from the DNA sequence. The profile shows some 670,000 clones, more than 80% of them singletons.

The chain uses TRBV15 and TRBJ1-2; D is unresolved. Sequenced: peripheral blood. The receptor's source is a woman aged 18-30 years with acute or convalescent COVID-19. For the CDR3, the DNA is TGTGCCACTTCCGGCTATGGCTACACCTTC. Its protein is CATSGYGYTF.